This TCR beta chain was documented in a study of beta chain features in type 1 diabetes. Study information: Similarity in age, gender and cell yields was seen between patients and healthy donors.

Overall study results and limits: PCR, the amplification step, might favor shorter templates, equally in patients and controls. Naive, central memory and regulatory TCRB repertoires appeared more similar among patients than healthy donors.

Naive, central memory, regulatory and stem cell-like memory cells within the CD4+ compartment were sorted using CD45RO/CCR7/CD25/CD127/CD95/CD27. Reverse transcribing all isolated RNA meant expressed TCRB transcripts were sequenced. Sequencing used immunoSEQ multiplex PCR; TCRdb keeps in-frame clones, though not all of them. The sample contains around 300,000 clones, around 7.8% of which appear only once. The CDR3 is made up of 15 amino acids. J was trimmed by 8 bases and V by 1 base; bases with no gene match: 10. Germline V CDR1 and CDR2: SGHVS, FNYEAQ. About this clone itself: The antigen remains undetermined.

This sequence joins TRBV7-6 and TRBJ1-2; 7 nucleotides align to TRBD1. The TCR comes from a young woman in good health. The specimen was central memory CD4+ T cells from blood. The CDR3 coding sequence is TGTGCCAGCAGCTTAGACAGGGGTTCACTTCAGGGCTACACCTTC. It is translated as CASSLDRGSLQGYTF. Complete variable domain (other parts from reference TRBV7-6 and TRBJ1-2): GAGVSQSPRYKVTKRGQDVALRCDPISGHVSLYWYRQALGQGPEFLTYFNYEAQQDKSGLPNDRFSAERPEGSISTLTIQRTEQRDSAMYRCASSLDRGSLQGYTFGSGTRLTVV.